These 22 T cell receptor beta chains originate from one sample sequenced in a study of blood T cell repertoires in COVID-19. The data were produced by immunoSEQ multiplex PCR, yet TCRdb's version contains in-frame clones alone and is incomplete. The sample lists a few hundred thousand clones; roughly 82% were seen once. Sequenced sample: peripheral blood. All receptors come from a woman between 45 and 65 years old with acute or convalescent COVID-19.

This sequence joins TRBV9 and TRBJ2-1, with 9 bases fitting TRBD2. With V trimmed by 3 bases and J by 1 base, 5 bases remained unmatched. The length of the CDR3 is 16 residues. CDR1 and CDR2 (germline): SGDLS, YYNGEE. The CDR3 sequence: CASSATSGLSYNEQFF. The CDR3 DNA is TGTGCCAGCAGCGCAACTAGCGGGCTATCCTACAATGAGCAGTTCTTC.

The chain employs TRBV5-1 and TRBJ2-7; 10 bases line up with TRBD2. The ends lost 4 bases at V and 0 bases at J; junction bases unmatched: 4. The V gene's germline CDR1 is SGHRS and CDR2 YFSETQ. CDR3 length: 15 amino acids. The DNA for the CDR3 is TGCGCCAGCAGCCCGGGACTAGCGCACTCCTACGAGCAGTACTTC. Its protein is CASSPGLAHSYEQYF.

The V gene is TRBV4-1, the J gene TRBJ2-7, with 13 positions matching TRBD2. Per the germline V gene, CDR1 is MGHRA and CDR2 is YSYEKL. The V segment lost 4 bases and the J segment 3 bases; nucleotides outside the gene matches: 3. The CDR3 spans 15 residues. CDR3 in amino acids: CASSPGTSGDYEQYF. CDR3 coding DNA: TGCGCCAGCAGCCCGGGGACTAGCGGGGACTACGAGCAGTACTTC.

The chain couples TRBV5-1 to TRBJ2-1; 9 bases align to TRBD1. This CDR3 region has 13 residues. From germline, CDR1 is SGHRS and CDR2 YFSETQ. V shed 4 bases, J shed 10 bases, and the junction held 6 bases outside the gene matches. CDR3 in DNA: TGCGCCAGCAGCAAAGCACAGGGGGCAGAGCAGTTCTTC. This translates into CASSKAQGAEQFF.

This clone appeared once. The rearrangement joins TRBV6-6 to TRBJ2-1; maybe TRBD1 (5 bases). Trimming left V 2 bases short and J 5 bases short, with 16 bases between. There are 16 residues in the CDR3. The germline gives CDR1 MNHNY, CDR2 SVGAGI (reference sequence). CDR3 protein: CASSYQGGVSNNEQFF. CDR3 nucleotide sequence: TGTGCCAGCAGTTACCAGGGCGGCGTCTCTAACAATGAGCAGTTCTTC.

The genes are TRBV13 and TRBJ2-7; D may be TRBD1 (6 bases). This CDR3 has 14 amino acids. V lost 6 bases to trimming and J lost 3 bases, with 15 bases between them. CDR1 and CDR2 (germline): PRHDT, FYEKMQ (reference sequence). This CDR3 is CASRVSGQSYEQYF. The CDR3 coding sequence is TGTGCCAGCAGGGTTTCGGGACAAAGCTACGAGCAGTACTTC.

The chain joins TRBV18 to TRBJ2-7; D possibly corresponds to TRBD1 (6 bases). The CDR3 has 16 residues. The germline CDR1 and CDR2 sequences are KGHSH and LQKENI. Deletions cut 2 bases from V and 1 base from J, with 15 bases between. The CDR3, as DNA: TGTGCCAGCTCACCAGGGGGCAAGGTCTTTTCCTACGAGCAGTACTTC. This codes for CASSPGGKVFSYEQYF.

CDR3 sequence reads: CASSPAGGAGIQYF. For the CDR3, the DNA is TGTGCCAGCTCACCAGCAGGGGGCGCTGGCATTCAGTACTTC. The chain combines TRBV18 with TRBJ2-4, with 8 bases identical to TRBD1. The length of the CDR3 is 14 residues. Germline lookup yields CDR1 KGHSH and CDR2 LQKENI. Unmatched junction bases numbered 6, after V lost 2 bases and J lost 9 bases.

J is TRBJ1-5 and V is TRBV30, with TRBD1 identical over 8 bases. Germline V gene data show CDR1 as GTSNPN and CDR2 as SVGIG (reference sequence). The CDR3 has 13 amino acids. V gave up 0 bases and J gave up 7 bases; unmatched junction bases: 2. CDR3: CAWSVGDRQPQHF. The CDR3 bases are TGTGCCTGGAGTGTAGGGGACAGGCAGCCCCAGCATTTT.

As for this clone: A junction boundary mismatches the germline segment, possibly from a read error. The CDR3 reads CAWSVSFLRGGF. Written as DNA, the CDR3 is TGTGCCTGGAGTGTATCGTTTTTACGGGGAGGGTTC. J is TRBJ2-7 and V is TRBV30; TRBD2 agrees at 7 bases. Germline-derived CDR1 and CDR2 are GTSNPN and SVGIG (reference sequence). The CDR3 length is 12 residues.

This clone was picked up one time. The J gene is TRBJ1-6, the V gene TRBV4-1; a possible D gene is TRBD1 (6 bases). Germline lookup yields CDR1 MGHRA and CDR2 YSYEKL. This CDR3 has 16 amino acids. V dropped 6 bases and J dropped 3 bases, with 15 bases sitting between them. CDR3 residues: CASRASGQIYNSPLHF. Written as DNA, the CDR3 is TGCGCCAGCAGAGCATCTGGACAGATCTATAATTCACCCCTCCACTTT.

V usage is TRBV6-5 and J usage is TRBJ1-5; 10 positions agree with TRBD1. V gave up 4 bases and J gave up 2 bases; unmatched junction bases: 2. This CDR3 region has 15 residues. CDR1 and CDR2 from the germline V gene are MNHEY and SVGAGI. CDR3 loop: CASSSGTGGNQPQHF. The CDR3 nucleotides read TGTGCCAGCAGTTCGGGGACAGGGGGCAATCAGCCCCAGCATTTT.

The chain links TRBV11-2 to TRBJ2-1; TRBD2 might be the D (6 bases). This CDR3 comprises 14 residues. In germline, CDR1 is SGHAT, CDR2 FQNNGV. Trimming pared 6 bases from V and 5 bases from J, leaving 14 bases between. CDR3 protein: CASSETGLNNEQFF. CDR3 nucleotides: TGTGCCAGCAGTGAAACGGGACTCAACAATGAGCAGTTCTTC.

V usage is TRBV2 and J usage is TRBJ2-1; 10 positions match TRBD2. The germline V gene encodes CDR1 SNHLY and CDR2 FYNNEI. The CDR3 is 14 amino acids. The V gene end was trimmed by 7 bases and the J gene end by 7 bases; junction bases not matched to a gene: 7. Here the CDR3 reads CASMASGSWNEQFF. The DNA for the CDR3 is TGTGCCAGCATGGCTAGCGGGAGTTGGAATGAGCAGTTCTTC. Full variable domain (rest looked up from reference TRBV2 and TRBJ2-1): EPEVTQTPSHQVTQMGQEVILRCVPISNHLYFYWYRQILGQKVEFLVSFYNNEISEKSEIFDDQFSVERPDGSNFTLKIRSTKLEDSAMYFCASMASGSWNEQFFGPGTRLTVL.

The chain combines TRBV24-1 with TRBJ1-2; 10 positions agree with TRBD1. After removal of 5 bases from V and 2 bases from J, the junction contained 7 bases not matched to a gene. The length of the CDR3 is 16 residues. Germline CDR1 reads KGHDR; CDR2 reads SFDVKD. As DNA, the CDR3 is TGTGCCACCAGTGGTTTAACGGACAGGGGGAACTATGGCTACACCTTC. Its protein is CATSGLTDRGNYGYTF.

This chain connects TRBV5-4 to TRBJ1-2, with TRBD1 identical over 7 bases. Germline values: CDR1 SGHNT, CDR2 YYREEE (reference sequence). V gave up 0 bases and J gave up 5 bases; unmatched junction bases: 7. The CDR3 has 15 amino acids. The DNA of the CDR3 is TGTGCCAGCAGCTTGGAATGGGACAGCGATTATGGCTACACCTTC. Amino acids: CASSLEWDSDYGYTF.

This clone is a singleton in its sample. This chain connects TRBV7-9 to TRBJ2-5; D might be TRBD2 (6 bases). Germline V gene data show CDR1 as SEHNR and CDR2 as FQNEAQ (reference sequence). This CDR3 comprises 14 residues. V was clipped by 5 bases and J by 1 base, with 11 bases between them. CDR3 protein: CASSPRDSQETQYF. CDR3 DNA sequence: TGTGCCAGCAGCCCCCGGGACTCCCAAGAGACCCAGTACTTC.

The gene calls are TRBV6-5 and TRBJ2-1; D may be TRBD1 (5 bases). V dropped 10 bases and J dropped 2 bases, with 12 bases sitting between them. The germline V gene has CDR1 MNHEY and CDR2 SVGAGI. This CDR3 spans 13 amino acids. CDR3: CATTENTYNEQFF. The CDR3 region has the DNA TGTGCCACGACAGAAAATACCTACAATGAGCAGTTCTTC.

The gene calls are TRBV18 and TRBJ2-7, with TRBD2 identical over 8 bases. There are 14 residues in the CDR3. Germline CDR1 and CDR2: KGHSH and LQKENI. V gave up 0 bases and J gave up 5 bases; unmatched junction bases: 3. The chain's CDR3 is CASSPPSSGHEQYF. CDR3 DNA sequence: TGTGCCAGCTCACCACCGTCTAGCGGGCACGAGCAGTACTTC.

This chain joins TRBV13 and TRBJ2-3; D gene ambiguous. CDR3 length equals 13 residues. CDR1 is PRHDT, CDR2 FYEKMQ, per germline (reference sequence). Trimming left V 2 bases short and J 2 bases short, with 5 bases between. The CDR3 is CASSLRSTDTQYF. Here the CDR3 DNA reads TGTGCCAGCAGCTTACGTTCCACAGATACGCAGTATTTT. The full variable domain, rest sourced from reference TRBV13 and TRBJ2-3, is AAGVIQSPRHLIKEKRETATLKCYPIPRHDTVYWYQQGPGQDPQFLISFYEKMQSDKGSIPDRFSAQQFSDYHSELNMSSLELGDSALYFCASSLRSTDTQYFGPGTRLTVL.

This chain links TRBV18 with TRBJ2-3, with TRBD1 as a possible D gene (7 bases). V was pared by 3 bases and J by 0 bases, with 16 bases between. This CDR3 region has 17 residues. CDR1 and CDR2 (germline): KGHSH, LQKENI. The CDR3 sequence is CASSPRQGGASTDTQYF. In DNA form, the CDR3 reads TGTGCCAGCTCACCGCGGCAGGGGGGTGCTAGCACAGATACGCAGTATTTT. Full variable domain (remainder filled in from reference TRBV18 and TRBJ2-3): NAGVMQNPRHLVRRRGQEARLRCSPMKGHSHVYWYRQLPEEGLKFMVYLQKENIIDESGMPKERFSAEFPKEGPSILRIQQVVRGDSAAYFCASSPRQGGASTDTQYFGPGTRLTVL.

The chain links TRBV29-1 to TRBJ1-5; D is possibly TRBD1 (5 bases). Germline CDR1 reads SQVTM; CDR2 reads ANQGSEA. CDR3 size: 15 residues. V lost 4 bases to trimming and J lost 2 bases, with 15 bases between them. CDR3 DNA sequence: TGCAGCGTTGCGGGCTCGGGGGGAGGCAATCAGCCCCAGCATTTT. Residues: CSVAGSGGGNQPQHF.